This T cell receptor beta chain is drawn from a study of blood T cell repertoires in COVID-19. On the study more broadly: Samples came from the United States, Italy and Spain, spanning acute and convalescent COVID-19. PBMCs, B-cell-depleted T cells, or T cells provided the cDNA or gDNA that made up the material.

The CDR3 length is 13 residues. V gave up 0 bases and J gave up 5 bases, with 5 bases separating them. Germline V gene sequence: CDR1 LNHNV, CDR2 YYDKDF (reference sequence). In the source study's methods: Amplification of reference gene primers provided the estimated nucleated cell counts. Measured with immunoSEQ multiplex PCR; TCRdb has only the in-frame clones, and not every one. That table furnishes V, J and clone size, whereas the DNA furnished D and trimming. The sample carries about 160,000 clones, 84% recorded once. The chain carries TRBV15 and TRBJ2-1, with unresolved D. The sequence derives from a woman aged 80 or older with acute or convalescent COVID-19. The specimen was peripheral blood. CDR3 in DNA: TGTGCCACCAGCAGAGATAAAAACAATGAGCAGTTCTTC. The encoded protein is CATSRDKNNEQFF.